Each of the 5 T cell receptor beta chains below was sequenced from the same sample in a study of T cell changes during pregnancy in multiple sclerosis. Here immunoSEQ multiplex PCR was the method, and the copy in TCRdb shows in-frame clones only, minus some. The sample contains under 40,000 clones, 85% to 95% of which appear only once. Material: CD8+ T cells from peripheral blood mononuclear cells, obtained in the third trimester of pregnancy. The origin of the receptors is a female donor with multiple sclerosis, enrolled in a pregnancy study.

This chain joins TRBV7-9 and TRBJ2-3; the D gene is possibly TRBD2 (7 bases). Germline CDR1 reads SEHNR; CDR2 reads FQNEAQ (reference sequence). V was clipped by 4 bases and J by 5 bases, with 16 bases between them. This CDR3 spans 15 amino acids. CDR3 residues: CASSSEGGHRDTQYF. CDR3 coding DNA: TGTGCCAGCAGCTCGGAGGGGGGGCATCGAGATACGCAGTATTTT.

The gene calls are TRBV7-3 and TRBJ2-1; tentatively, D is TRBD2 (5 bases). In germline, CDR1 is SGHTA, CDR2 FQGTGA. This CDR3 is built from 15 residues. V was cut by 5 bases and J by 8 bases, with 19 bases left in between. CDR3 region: CASSQAPDTRDEQFF. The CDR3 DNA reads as TGTGCCAGCAGCCAAGCCCCAGACACTAGGGATGAGCAGTTCTTC.

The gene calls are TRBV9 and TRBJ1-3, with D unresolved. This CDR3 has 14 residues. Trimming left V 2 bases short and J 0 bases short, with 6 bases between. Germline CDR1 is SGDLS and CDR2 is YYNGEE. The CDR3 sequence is CASSVSYSGNTIYF. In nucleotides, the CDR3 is TGTGCCAGCAGCGTTTCCTACTCTGGAAACACCATATATTTT.

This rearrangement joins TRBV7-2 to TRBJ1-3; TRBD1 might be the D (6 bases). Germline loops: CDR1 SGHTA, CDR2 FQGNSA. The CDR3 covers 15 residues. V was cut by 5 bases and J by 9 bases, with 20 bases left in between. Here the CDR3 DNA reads TGTGCCAGCAGCCTTACCGGCGGGGGGCAGGTCACCATATATTTT. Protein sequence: CASSLTGGGQVTIYF. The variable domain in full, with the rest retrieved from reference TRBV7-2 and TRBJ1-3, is GAGVSQSPSNKVTEKGKDVELRCDPISGHTALYWYRQSLGQGLEFLIYFQGNSAPDKSGLPSDRFSAERTGGSVSTLTIQRTQQEDSAVYLCASSLTGGGQVTIYFGEGSWLTVV.

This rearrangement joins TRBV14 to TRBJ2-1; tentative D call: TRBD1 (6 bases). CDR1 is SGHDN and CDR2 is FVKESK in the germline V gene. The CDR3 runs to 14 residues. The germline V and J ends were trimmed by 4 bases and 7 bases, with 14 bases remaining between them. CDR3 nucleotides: TGTGCCAGCAGCCGTACAGGGTCCGGGAATGAGCAGTTCTTC. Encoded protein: CASSRTGSGNEQFF.